These 20 T cell receptor beta chains originate from one sample sequenced in a study of graft-versus-host responses after intestinal transplantation. Libraries were prepared by immunoSEQ multiplex PCR; TCRdb keeps only in-frame clonotypes and omits some of them. The sample carries 5,500 to 6,000 clones, about 30% recorded once. Labeling with CFSE marked roughly 200,000 responder cells, which were plated with roughly 200,000 irradiated, violet-dye-labeled stimulator cells. The source material was alloreactive CD8+ T cells from a mixed lymphocyte reaction culture, sampled before intestinal transplant. The subset denotes: CFSE-low proliferating T cells sorted from approximately six-day pre-transplant mixed lymphocyte reaction (GvH or HvG direction). All receptors come from a human patient who received an intestinal transplant.

The chain uses TRBV7-9 and TRBJ2-7; D not resolved. Deletions cut 5 bases from V and 9 bases from J, with 14 bases between. The germline V gene has CDR1 SEHNR and CDR2 FQNEAQ (reference sequence). The CDR3 spans 12 residues. CDR3 coding DNA: TGTGCCAGCAGCGACGGCTCTCTAGGGCAGTACTTC. Its translation is CASSDGSLGQYF.

This clone was counted a few times. This chain joins TRBV6-5 and TRBJ2-7, with D maybe TRBD1 (6 bases). V dropped 0 bases and J dropped 4 bases, with 13 bases sitting between them. Germline loops: CDR1 MNHEY, CDR2 SVGAGI. The CDR3 extends over 15 amino acids. The CDR3 region has the DNA TGTGCCAGCAGTTACTCCCCAGGGGAAACTTACGAGCAGTACTTC. It codes for CASSYSPGETYEQYF.

Of note for this clone: Other DNA sequences in the sample encode the same CDR3. This rearrangement joins TRBV9 to TRBJ2-1, with unresolved D. Germline V lookup: CDR1 SGDLS, CDR2 YYNGEE. The V end lost 2 bases, the J end lost 0 bases, and 3 bases lay between the germline ends. This CDR3 is built from 13 residues. The CDR3 here is CASSVGSYNEQFF. The CDR3 DNA is TGTGCCAGCAGCGTCGGCTCCTACAATGAGCAGTTCTTC.

This clone was picked up a small number of times. The V call is TRBV2, the J call TRBJ2-7; 11 positions agree with TRBD2. This CDR3 has 14 residues. Germline lookup yields CDR1 SNHLY and CDR2 FYNNEI. The J segment lost 9 bases and the V segment lost 7 bases, leaving 11 bases of the junction unmatched. The CDR3 DNA reads as TGTGCCAGCACCACGGGACTAGCGGCTCCGGGGCAGTACTTC. Its translation: CASTTGLAAPGQYF.

V is TRBV10-3 and J is TRBJ2-7; a weak D match, TRBD2 (5 bases). The CDR3 is made up of 13 amino acids. The V end was cut by 7 bases, the J end by 0 bases, with 10 bases between. In germline, CDR1 is ENHRY, CDR2 SYGVKD. DNA for the CDR3: TGTGCCATCACCCCTAGCCTCTCCTACGAGCAGTACTTC. Translating gives CAITPSLSYEQYF.

This rearrangement joins TRBV9 to TRBJ2-1; the D gene is possibly TRBD1 (5 bases). V was shortened by 0 bases and J by 6 bases, with 16 bases between the two germline ends. The CDR3 length is 16 residues. Per germline, CDR1 SGDLS and CDR2 YYNGEE. The chain's CDR3 is CASSVAISGRTNEQFF. The CDR3 nucleotides read TGTGCCAGCAGCGTAGCGATTTCAGGGCGCACCAATGAGCAGTTCTTC.

This clone was detected only a few times. The chain carries TRBV7-3 and TRBJ2-3, with 12 nucleotides matching TRBD2. V trimming: 5 bases; J trimming: 3 bases; junction bases outside the gene matches: 3. The germline V gene has CDR1 SGHTA and CDR2 FQGTGA. The CDR3 has 15 amino acids. This CDR3 is CASSETSGGTDTQYF. CDR3 sequence (DNA): TGTGCCAGCAGCGAGACTAGCGGGGGAACAGATACGCAGTATTTT.

This rearrangement joins TRBV27 to TRBJ2-5; a weak D match, TRBD2 (5 bases). This CDR3 contains 12 residues. The V end was cut by 4 bases, the J end by 4 bases, with 7 bases between. CDR1 MNHEY and CDR2 SMNVEV come from the germline V gene (reference sequence). DNA of the CDR3: TGTGCCAGCAGTTCAGCGGCAGAGACCCAGTACTTC. It encodes CASSSAAETQYF.

This clone has only a few counts. The rearrangement joins TRBV27 to TRBJ1-5; D gene ambiguous. The CDR3 consists of 14 residues. V was pared by 0 bases and J by 5 bases, with 8 bases between. From germline, CDR1 is MNHEY and CDR2 SMNVEV (reference sequence). CDR3 region: CASSLSVSYQPQHF. DNA of the CDR3: TGTGCCAGCAGTTTATCGGTCAGTTATCAGCCCCAGCATTTT.

J is TRBJ2-1 and V is TRBV6-5; D is possibly TRBD1 (6 bases). Per germline, CDR1 MNHEY and CDR2 SVGAGI. V was shortened by 0 bases and J by 10 bases, with 16 bases between the two germline ends. This CDR3 has 15 residues. The CDR3 is CASSYSQGPGREQFF. The CDR3 DNA reads as TGTGCCAGCAGTTACTCCCAGGGGCCGGGCAGGGAGCAGTTCTTC.

The J gene is TRBJ1-2, the V gene TRBV5-6; D might be TRBD1 (5 bases). V was clipped by 4 bases and J by 7 bases, with 20 bases between them. Germline CDR1 is SGHDT and CDR2 is YYEEEE. This CDR3 is built from 15 residues. DNA for the CDR3: TGTGCCAGCAGCCCGGGAGGCAGCGGGGCTCCTGGCTACACCTTC. Protein product: CASSPGGSGAPGYTF.

The chain couples TRBV5-4 to TRBJ2-1; D possibly corresponds to TRBD1 (5 bases). CDR1 is SGHNT and CDR2 is YYREEE in the germline V gene (reference sequence). This CDR3 has 12 amino acids. The V end was cut by 2 bases, the J end by 9 bases, with 9 bases between. DNA for the CDR3: TGTGCCAGCAGCTTCCAGGGTGGTGAGCAGTTCTTC. It specifies CASSFQGGEQFF.

This clone was recorded only once. The gene calls are TRBV29-1 and TRBJ2-3; D possibly corresponds to TRBD1 (6 bases). The CDR3 sequence is 15 residues long. In germline, CDR1 is SQVTM, CDR2 ANQGSEA. Trimming stripped 6 bases from V and 3 bases from J, with 19 bases between. CDR3 region: CSVAPGTIETDTQYF. The CDR3 DNA follows: TGCAGCGTGGCCCCCGGGACAATCGAAACAGATACGCAGTATTTT.

The V call is TRBV11-2, the J call TRBJ1-2; 10 nucleotides match TRBD1. Germline lookup yields CDR1 SGHAT and CDR2 FQNNGV. The CDR3 runs 15 residues. The V and J ends lost 5 bases and 3 bases, in that order; junction bases with no gene match: 6. The CDR3 coding sequence is TGTGCCAGCAGCCATGACAGGGGGCTAGACTATGGCTACACCTTC. Amino acids: CASSHDRGLDYGYTF.

V gene TRBV13 combines with J gene TRBJ1-5; 10 bases agree with TRBD1. The CDR3 covers 15 residues. The J segment lost 7 bases and the V segment lost 0 bases, leaving 3 bases of the junction unmatched. The germline gives CDR1 PRHDT, CDR2 FYEKMQ (reference sequence). The CDR3 loop is CASSLGRTGGQPQHF. In DNA, the CDR3 is TGTGCCAGCAGCTTAGGCAGGACAGGGGGACAGCCCCAGCATTTT.

A word on this clone: With a much larger clone just one base away, this may be a read error. V and J are TRBV4-1 and TRBJ2-1; TRBD2 agrees at 11 bases. The CDR3 contains 14 residues. The germline V gene has CDR1 MGHRA and CDR2 YSYEKL. The CDR3 nucleotides are TGCGCCAACAGCCAACTAGCGGGAGTGGATGAGCAGTTCTTC. Protein: CANSQLAGVDEQFF.

This clone was seen a few times. The J gene is TRBJ2-3, the V gene TRBV6-5; TRBD1 aligns across 9 bases. The CDR3 totals 15 residues. Germline CDR1 MNHEY, CDR2 SVGAGI. Unmatched junction bases numbered 5, after V lost 2 bases and J lost 5 bases. The DNA for the CDR3 is TGTGCCAGCAGTTACCCCGGGACAGGGCTAGATACGCAGTATTTT. It translates to CASSYPGTGLDTQYF.

In this sample, this clone turned up a few times. This chain joins TRBV7-2 and TRBJ2-7; 8 nucleotides align to TRBD2. V trimming: 5 bases; J trimming: 5 bases; junction bases outside the gene matches: 14. The CDR3 runs to 16 residues. Germline values: CDR1 SGHTA, CDR2 FQGNSA. CDR3 DNA sequence: TGTGCCAGCAGCACAACGGGGAGACTAGCGAAACACGAGCAGTACTTC. Its protein is CASSTTGRLAKHEQYF.

This clone occurred a few times. V gene TRBV19 combines with J gene TRBJ2-3, with D unclear. Germline lookup yields CDR1 LNHDA and CDR2 SQIVND (reference sequence). Trimming removed 5 bases from V and 2 bases from J, with 20 bases in between. The CDR3 covers 17 residues. The CDR3 sequence: CASSARPARHYTDTQYF. The CDR3 DNA sequence: TGTGCCAGTAGTGCTCGACCTGCGAGGCATTACACAGATACGCAGTATTTT.

The genes are TRBV6-5 and TRBJ1-1; D might be TRBD1 (6 bases). V lost 0 bases to trimming and J lost 3 bases, with 11 bases between them. Germline loops: CDR1 MNHEY, CDR2 SVGAGI. There are 15 residues in the CDR3. The CDR3 bases are TGTGCCAGCAGTTACTCGGCAGGGGAACACACTGAAGCTTTCTTT. It translates to CASSYSAGEHTEAFF.